The clone carrying this T cell receptor (beta chain) was seen only a few times. The target antigen is unknown. The data derive from a study of T cell repertoires in cytomegalovirus infection. TCRdb fed the reads into MiXCR, producing one record per CDR3 protein. The sample shows 100,000 to 150,000 distinct CDR3 sequences, approximately 30% of them seen only once. The CDR3 consists of 12 residues. V dropped 6 bases and J dropped 3 bases, with 9 bases sitting between them. The germline V gene has CDR1 SEHNR and CDR2 FQNEAQ (reference sequence). The clonotype originates from a human donor in good health (CMV status not recorded). Some clones in this sample may be carry-over from other donors' samples. V usage is TRBV7-9 and J usage is TRBJ2-7; no firm D call. The sample was CD8+ T cells from cultured PBMCs, taken from culture after CMV antigen stimulation. Here the CDR3 reads CASSTTGYEQYF. The CDR3 bases are TGTGCCAGCAGTACGACGGGCTACGAGCAGTACTTC.